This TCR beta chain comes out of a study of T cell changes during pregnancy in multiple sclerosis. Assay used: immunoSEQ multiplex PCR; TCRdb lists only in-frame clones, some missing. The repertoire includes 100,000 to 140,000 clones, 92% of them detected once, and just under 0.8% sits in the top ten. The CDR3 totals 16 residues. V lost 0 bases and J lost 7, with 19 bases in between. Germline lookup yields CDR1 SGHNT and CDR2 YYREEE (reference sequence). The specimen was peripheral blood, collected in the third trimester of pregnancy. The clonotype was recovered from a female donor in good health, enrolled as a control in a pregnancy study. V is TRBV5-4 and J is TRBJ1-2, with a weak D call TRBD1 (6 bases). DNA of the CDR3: TGTGCCAGCAGCTTGGGTCGGGGGCCGGGGGGCTCTGGCTACACCTTC. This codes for CASSLGRGPGGSGYTF.